Presented here are 6 T cell receptor beta chains from one specimen sequenced in a study of T cell responses to AZD1222 COVID-19 vaccine. Assay: immunoSEQ multiplex PCR; the TCRdb copy retains only in-frame clones and omits some. Of around 140,000 clones listed, approximately 89% are singletons. Sequencing was performed on peripheral blood, taken 28 days after the second AZD1222 dose. The receptors stem from an adult who received the AZD1222 COVID-19 vaccine.

This clone was seen once. The V gene is TRBV9, the J gene TRBJ2-1; tentative D call: TRBD1 (7 bases). CDR1 SGDLS and CDR2 YYNGEE come from the germline V gene. The CDR3 consists of 16 residues. With 0 bases removed from V and 7 bases from J, the gap between germline ends came to 17 bases. DNA for the CDR3: TGTGCCAGCAGCGTAGGGATAAGTTCAGGGGGGAATGAGCAGTTCTTC. This codes for CASSVGISSGGNEQFF.

The chain combines TRBV20-1 with TRBJ2-7; D might be TRBD2 (6 bases). This CDR3 region has 14 residues. Germline CDR1 DFQATT, CDR2 SNEGSKA (reference sequence). V shed 3 bases and J shed 6 bases, with 18 bases lying between them. Written as DNA, the CDR3 is TGCAGTGCTAGTTGGTGGGAAGGGACTGGCGAGCAGTACTTC. Translation: CSASWWEGTGEQYF.

The chain recombines TRBV7-3 with TRBJ1-6; D is perhaps TRBD1 (5 bases). Germline V gene sequence: CDR1 SGHTA, CDR2 FQGTGA. V lost 5 bases and J lost 7, with 9 bases in between. The CDR3 sequence is 13 residues long. The CDR3 sequence: CASSATENSPLHF. Written as DNA, the CDR3 is TGTGCCAGCAGCGCGACAGAAAATTCACCCCTCCACTTT.

This clone was counted between two and nine times. This rearrangement joins TRBV6-5 to TRBJ1-5, with D unclear. Trimming took off 8 bases at V and 3 bases at J, with 5 bases between the two ends. In germline, CDR1 is MNHEY, CDR2 SVGAGI. The CDR3 length is 11 residues. CDR3 in amino acids: CASGYNQPQHF. The CDR3, as DNA: TGTGCCAGCGGCTACAATCAGCCCCAGCATTTT.

J is TRBJ2-4 and V is TRBV4-1; 7 bases are a match to TRBD1. The CDR3 spans 19 residues. Germline loops: CDR1 MGHRA, CDR2 YSYEKL. With 3 bases clipped from V and 0 bases from J, the junction kept 14 bases outside the gene matches. CDR3 residues: CASSHSGQLGVIAKNIQYF. The CDR3 coding sequence is TGCGCCAGCAGCCATTCGGGACAGTTGGGGGTTATAGCCAAAAACATTCAGTACTTC.

This clone has a single count. The J gene is TRBJ1-2, the V gene TRBV7-2; 7 bases align to TRBD1. The CDR3 runs to 15 residues. The germline gives CDR1 SGHTA, CDR2 FQGNSA. With V trimmed by 4 bases and J by 5 bases, 10 bases remained unmatched. CDR3 protein: CASSSYRGGYYGYTF. The CDR3 coding sequence is TGTGCCAGCAGCTCCTACAGGGGCGGATATTATGGCTACACCTTC.